One sample yielded the 7 T cell receptor beta chains listed below, sequenced in a study of T-cell reconstitution after alpha-beta-depleted transplantation in children. It was with unique molecular identifiers that the TCRbeta library was prepared. MiXCR, run by TCRdb on the PCR reads, gives a single entry per CDR3 protein. Seen here are over 550,000 distinct CDR3 sequences, under 12% observed once, and the top ten hold less than 5%. Sequenced material: PBMCs from the stem cell graft donor, taken from the stem cell graft. The receptor set was obtained from a human donor who donated a stem cell graft to a child with acute myeloid leukemia.

This clonotype was counted a few times. The chain employs TRBV10-3 and TRBJ2-7; D may be TRBD1 (6 bases). Deletions cut 0 bases from V and 9 bases from J, with 12 bases between. This CDR3 contains 13 residues. Germline CDR1 reads ENHRY; CDR2 reads SYGVKD. CDR3 DNA sequence: TGTGCCATCAGTGAGTCCGCACTAGGGGGGCAGTACTTC. Translating it yields CAISESALGGQYF.

This clonotype was seen more than once but under ten times. The V gene is TRBV6-5, the J gene TRBJ1-1; 9 nucleotides match TRBD1. This CDR3 comprises 13 residues. The J segment lost 6 bases and the V segment lost 4 bases, leaving 3 bases of the junction unmatched. The germline CDR1 and CDR2 sequences are MNHEY and SVGAGI. The CDR3 region has the DNA TGTGCCAGCAGTTGGACAGGGGAGGCTGAAGCTTTCTTT. This codes for CASSWTGEAEAFF.

Here the CDR3 reads CASSSLAGGLNTEAFF. The CDR3 DNA follows: TGTGCCAGCAGTTCCTTGGCAGGGGGCCTGAACACTGAAGCTTTCTTT. The chain links TRBV7-9 to TRBJ1-1; 8 nucleotides match TRBD1. Germline values: CDR1 SEHNR, CDR2 FQNEAQ (reference sequence). The CDR3 loop spans 16 amino acids. V lost 6 bases and J lost 0; bases outside the gene matches: 9. Based on the CDR3 plus reference TRBV7-9 and TRBJ1-1, the full variable domain is DTGVSQNPRHKITKRGQNVTFRCDPISEHNRLYWYRQTLGQGPEFLTYFQNEAQLEKSRLLSDRFSAERPKGSFSTLEIQRTEQGDSAMYLCASSSLAGGLNTEAFFGQGTRLTVV.

This clonotype was seen repeatedly, ten times or more. The genes are TRBV7-8 and TRBJ2-7; possible D gene TRBD2, 6 bases. The CDR3 totals 14 residues. V was clipped by 5 bases and J by 0 bases, with 11 bases between them. CDR1 and CDR2 from the germline V gene are SGHVS and FQNEAQ. The CDR3 region is CASSRQEGSYEQYF. The DNA for the CDR3 is TGTGCCAGCAGCCGCCAGGAGGGCTCCTACGAGCAGTACTTC. Based on the CDR3 plus reference TRBV7-8 and TRBJ2-7, the full variable domain is GAGVSQSPRYKVAKRGQDVALRCDPISGHVSLFWYQQALGQGPEFLTYFQNEAQLDKSGLPSDRFFAERPEGSVSTLKIQRTQQEDSAVYLCASSRQEGSYEQYFGPGTRLTVT.

This sequence joins TRBV6-2 or TRBV6-3 and TRBJ2-2; no reliable D call. Germline lookup yields CDR1 MNHEY and CDR2 SVGEGT. V was shortened by 10 bases and J by 6 bases, with 15 bases between the two germline ends. This CDR3 comprises 13 residues. This CDR3 is CATKNRFPGELFF. CDR3 bases: TGTGCCACCAAGAATAGGTTCCCCGGGGAGCTGTTTTTT.

This clonotype was detected only a few times. V and J are TRBV7-3 and TRBJ2-3; 11 bases are shared with TRBD2. Germline CDR1 SGHTA, CDR2 FQGTGA. This CDR3 spans 15 amino acids. The trim removed 8 bases at V and 2 bases at J, leaving 6 bases unmatched. The CDR3 region is CASGLAGGNTDTQYF. DNA of the CDR3: TGTGCCAGCGGTCTAGCGGGAGGAAACACAGATACGCAGTATTTT.

The gene calls are TRBV7-8 and TRBJ2-7; no firm D call. The CDR3 totals 11 residues. The germline CDR1 and CDR2 sequences are SGHVS and FQNEAQ. The V and J ends lost 11 bases and 6 bases respectively, with 14 bases between them. The CDR3 nucleotides are TGTGCCGGTCCGGAGCCTGGCGAGCAGTACTTC. Translating gives CAGPEPGEQYF.